A selection of T cell receptor beta chains follows, all from one sample in a study of T cell repertoires in cytomegalovirus infection. TCRdb re-derived calls from the reads in MiXCR, one entry per CDR3 protein. The data contain roughly 250,000 distinct CDR3 sequences, over 20% of them singletons. The source material was CD8+ T cells from PBMCs. These receptors were collected from a human donor in good health (CMV status not recorded). Some clones in this sample may be carry-over from other donors' samples. CDR3s include the opening cysteine and the closing phenylalanine or tryptophan. A D gene is named only where the DNA matches it firmly. Rows may omit the clone size; those that give it use once, few, many or a size class.

>NA|TRBJ2-6|NA|TRBV28
CASRTLGVGSSGANVLTF
TGTGCCAGCAGGACGCTGGGTGTTGGCAGCTCTGGGGCCAACGTCCTGACTTTC
>few|TRBJ1-2|NA|TRBV30
CAWTRTWGYTF
TGTGCCTGGACTCGGACGTGGGGCTACACCTTC
>few|TRBJ1-3|NA|TRBV7-3
CASSLGATGGNTIYF
TGTGCCAGCAGCTTAGGGGCGACAGGTGGAAACACCATATATTTT
>many|TRBJ2-3|TRBD1|TRBV7-8
CASSLAYRGRTDTQYF
TGTGCCAGCAGCTTAGCGTACAGGGGGCGCACAGATACGCAGTATTTT
>NA|TRBJ1-2|NA|TRBV28
CASSFRGIGYGYTF
TGTGCCAGCAGTTTTCGGGGTATAGGCTATGGCTACACCTTC
>few|TRBJ2-7|TRBD1|TRBV23-1
CASSQGPGTAWTYEQYF
TGCGCCAGCAGTCAGGGACCCGGGACAGCCTGGACCTACGAGCAGTACTTC
>NA|TRBJ1-3|NA|TRBV2
CASTQGQGSSGNTIYF
TGTGCCAGCACTCAAGGACAAGGATCCTCTGGAAACACCATATATTTT
>NA|TRBJ1-1|NA|TRBV11-3
CASSLWASTEAFF
TGTGCCAGCAGCTTATGGGCCAGTACTGAAGCTTTCTTT
>NA|TRBJ1-1|NA|TRBV7-6
CASSPSGGFAEAFF
TGTGCCAGCAGCCCAAGCGGGGGTTTCGCTGAAGCTTTCTTT
>few|TRBJ1-2|NA|TRBV4-1
CASSEEVLAAGYGYTF
TGCGCCAGCAGCGAAGAAGTCCTCGCGGCTGGGTATGGCTACACCTTC
>few|TRBJ1-4|NA|TRBV29-1
CSVLQGATNEKLFF
TGCAGCGTTTTACAGGGAGCAACTAATGAAAAACTGTTTTTT
>NA|TRBJ1-2|NA|TRBV6-5
CASSYATDPYGYTF
TGTGCCAGCAGTTACGCGACAGACCCTTATGGCTACACCTTC
>few|TRBJ2-1|TRBD1|TRBV10-3
CAISEVGQGPNEQFF
TGTGCCATCAGTGAGGTCGGACAGGGGCCCAATGAGCAGTTCTTC
>many|TRBJ2-1|NA|TRBV7-8
CASTEGGLSYNEQFF
TGTGCCAGCACCGAAGGGGGGCTCTCCTACAATGAGCAGTTCTTC
>many|TRBJ2-1|NA|TRBV27
CASSFADSYNEQFF
TGTGCCAGCAGTTTCGCAGATTCCTACAATGAGCAGTTCTTC
>few|TRBJ2-7|NA|TRBV28
CASSFRGQMNEQYF
TGTGCCAGCAGTTTCAGGGGACAAATGAACGAGCAGTACTTC
>many|TRBJ2-2|TRBD2|TRBV7-6
CASSLGLAGNTGELFF
TGTGCCAGCAGCCTGGGACTAGCGGGGAACACCGGGGAGCTGTTTTTT
>NA|TRBJ2-3|TRBD2|TRBV27
CATGTSGGYADTQYF
TGTGCCACCGGGACTAGCGGGGGGTACGCAGATACGCAGTATTTT
>many|TRBJ1-1|TRBD1|TRBV29-1
CSTRQGPNTEAFF
TGCAGCACTCGACAGGGGCCCAACACTGAAGCTTTCTTT
>once|TRBJ2-3|NA|TRBV19
CASSINGIADTQYF
TGTGCCAGTAGTATCAACGGGATCGCAGATACGCAGTATTTT
>NA|TRBJ1-1|NA|TRBV28
CASSVRGYTEAFF
TGTGCCAGCAGCGTCAGGGGCTACACTGAAGCTTTCTTT
>many|TRBJ1-1|NA|TRBV7-9
CASSLVGENTEAFF
TGTGCCAGCAGCTTAGTAGGCGAAAACACTGAAGCTTTCTTT
>many|TRBJ2-1|TRBD2|TRBV7-8
CASSSDGMPGGEQFF
TGTGCCAGCAGCTCTGACGGGATGCCGGGGGGTGAGCAGTTCTTC
>NA|TRBJ2-2|NA|TRBV4-1
CASSHEPQGSGELFF
TGCGCCAGCAGCCACGAACCACAGGGTTCCGGGGAGCTGTTTTTT
>many|TRBJ1-2|NA|TRBV12-3/TRBV12-4
CASSLWFGDLGGYTF
TGTGCCAGCAGTTTATGGTTTGGGGACCTTGGAGGCTACACCTTC
>NA|TRBJ1-1|NA|TRBV29-1
CSVDLGGRNTEAFF
TGCAGCGTTGACCTGGGAGGTCGGAACACTGAAGCTTTCTTT
>few|TRBJ1-2|NA|TRBV6-5
CASSYSGSAHYGYTF
TGTGCCAGCAGTTACAGTGGCAGTGCACACTATGGCTACACCTTC
>NA|TRBJ1-1|NA|TRBV5-1
CASSLGGRASNTEAFF
TGCGCCAGCAGCTTGGGGGGGCGCGCCTCGAACACTGAAGCTTTCTTT
>many|TRBJ1-1|NA|TRBV30
CAWSGGMNTEAFF
TGTGCCTGGAGTGGCGGCATGAACACTGAAGCTTTCTTT
>NA|TRBJ1-1|NA|TRBV20-1
CSAEGDELNTEAFF
TGCAGTGCCGAGGGGGACGAATTGAACACTGAAGCTTTCTTT
>NA|TRBJ2-1|NA|TRBV7-2
CASSLAGGANEQFF
TGTGCCAGCAGCTTAGCTGGGGGGGCAAATGAGCAGTTCTTC
>many|TRBJ1-2|NA|TRBV28
CASSLPGDYGYTF
TGTGCCAGCAGTTTACCAGGGGACTATGGCTACACCTTC
>few|TRBJ2-2|NA|TRBV20-1
CSARQLNTGELFF
TGCAGTGCTAGGCAGCTTAACACCGGGGAGCTGTTTTTT
>NA|TRBJ1-1|NA|TRBV20-1
CSATGVWGTEAFF
TGCAGTGCTACAGGGGTATGGGGCACTGAAGCTTTCTTT
>many|TRBJ2-1|NA|TRBV2
CASRPLPHNEQFF
TGTGCCAGCCGTCCCCTTCCCCACAATGAGCAGTTCTTC
>few|TRBJ2-7|NA|TRBV20-1
CSARGRGDTYEQYF
TGCAGTGCTAGAGGCCGAGGAGACACCTACGAGCAGTACTTC
>few|TRBJ2-5|TRBD2|TRBV9
CASSVAGGPETQYF
TGTGCCAGCAGCGTAGCGGGGGGGCCGGAGACCCAGTACTTC
>NA|TRBJ2-1|TRBD2|TRBV7-3
CASSQTSGGYNEQFF
TGTGCCAGCAGCCAGACTAGCGGGGGTTACAATGAGCAGTTCTTC
>many|TRBJ1-4|NA|TRBV7-3
CASSLGSGAANEKLFF
TGTGCCAGCAGCTTAGGTAGTGGGGCAGCAAATGAAAAACTGTTTTTT
>NA|TRBJ2-7|NA|TRBV6-2/TRBV6-3
CASRDAYEQYF
TGTGCCAGCAGAGACGCGTACGAGCAGTACTTC
>many|TRBJ2-2|NA|TRBV6-2/TRBV6-3
CASSQFRVAGELFF
TGTGCCAGCAGTCAATTCAGGGTGGCCGGGGAGCTGTTTTTT
>NA|TRBJ2-5|NA|TRBV6-6
CASIKGETQYF
TGTGCCAGCATCAAAGGAGAGACCCAGTACTTC
>few|TRBJ1-1|TRBD1|TRBV12-3/TRBV12-4
CASTQGGGTEAFF
TGTGCCAGCACCCAGGGGGGTGGGACTGAAGCTTTCTTT
>NA|TRBJ1-4|NA|TRBV19
CASRQSTNEKLFF
TGTGCCAGTAGACAGTCCACTAATGAAAAACTGTTTTTT
>few|TRBJ1-1|NA|TRBV4-1
CASSQDRWVRAEAFF
TGCGCCAGCAGCCAAGATCGATGGGTTAGGGCTGAAGCTTTCTTT
>NA|TRBJ2-7|TRBD1|TRBV11-1
CASSSTGVSDYEQYF
TGTGCCAGCAGCAGCACAGGGGTTTCTGACTACGAGCAGTACTTC
>NA|TRBJ1-2|TRBD1|TRBV2
CASSSGGNGYTF
TGTGCCAGCAGTTCAGGGGGCAATGGCTACACCTTC
>many|TRBJ2-1|NA|TRBV5-1
CASSHLSATSFHEQFF
TGCGCCAGCAGCCACTTAAGCGCGACTAGTTTCCATGAGCAGTTCTTC
>NA|TRBJ1-5|NA|TRBV2
CASSEAETHNQPQHF
TGTGCCAGCAGTGAAGCTGAGACCCACAATCAGCCCCAGCATTTT
>NA|TRBJ1-5|NA|TRBV15
CATSRDRGPRQPQHF
TGTGCCACCAGCAGAGATAGGGGCCCGCGACAGCCCCAGCATTTT
>few|TRBJ1-1|NA|TRBV30
CAWSVLGGSYTEAFF
TGTGCCTGGAGTGTACTTGGGGGTTCATACACTGAAGCTTTCTTT
>few|TRBJ1-1|NA|TRBV11-2
CASSFTGGEGTEAFF
TGTGCCAGCAGCTTTACCGGGGGCGAAGGCACTGAAGCTTTCTTT
>few|TRBJ2-5|NA|TRBV29-1
CSVEEDRGVSGTQYF
TGCAGCGTTGAAGAAGATAGGGGTGTGTCCGGGACCCAGTACTTC
>few|TRBJ2-3|TRBD2|TRBV2
CASSEARLAGTDTQYF
TGTGCCAGCAGTGAAGCGCGACTAGCTGGCACAGATACGCAGTATTTT